This TCR beta chain was sequenced for a study of blood T cells in healthy people across ages. Study-level background: Capturing about one barcoded beta molecule per two T cells was achieved by template switching.

CDR1 is SNHLY, CDR2 FYNNEI, per germline. V lost 7 bases to trimming and J lost 8 bases; unmatched junction nucleotides: 13. CDR3 size: 14 residues. As for this clonotype: Its antigen is unidentified.

Together with a sample-barcoded 5' primer, a J-beta primer mix was included in a second PCR lasting roughly 6 to 12 cycles. Each of the cDNA molecules was tagged by a template-switch adaptor with 12 random nucleotides. One entry per CDR3 protein, called by TCRdb with MiXCR from the 5' RACE reads. The table has about 290,000 distinct CDR3 sequences, 25% to 30% seen once; the top ten hold 29%. Study-wide points: Estimated diversity across one million T cells was deemed an underestimate.

Each individual donor underwent a draw of approximately 9.6 milliliters of peripheral blood. This clonotype was obtained from a woman aged 70-85 years in good health. The chain employs TRBV2 and TRBJ1-2; 7 bases fit TRBD1. Sequencing was performed on blood. CDR3 region: CASNTKGAKDGYTF. In DNA, the CDR3 is TGTGCCAGCAACACAAAGGGGGCGAAGGACGGCTACACCTTC.